This section outlines one T cell receptor beta chain sequence together with its context. The data derive from a study of shared clonotypes between healthy human individuals. Each replicate PCR on the sorted subsets used about 0.2 ug DNA (approximately 33,000 T cell genomes). Only in-frame clones appear in the TCRdb table, and some are missing; sequencing was by immunoSEQ multiplex PCR. Here the sample spans about 1.4 million clones, more than 95% being singletons. The CDR3 extends over 15 amino acids. Trimming took 0 bases from V and 0 from J, leaving 10 bases between them. CDR1 and CDR2 from the germline V gene are SGHNT and YYREEE (reference sequence).

The sequencing sample was made of naive CD4+ T cells sorted from blood. Documented subset: CD45RA+ positively selected. The chain carries TRBV5-4 and TRBJ2-7, with D possibly TRBD2 on 6 matching bases. This sequence originates from a man younger than 40 in good health. CDR3 sequence reads: CASSLDGGRSYEQYF. The CDR3 DNA follows: TGTGCCAGCAGCTTGGATGGAGGGCGCTCCTACGAGCAGTACTTC.